The 4 T cell receptor beta chains below come from one sample, sequenced in a study of cytomegalovirus exposure and HLA in healthy donors. This PCR relied on a set of 60 Vbeta primers and 13 Jbeta primers. The method was immunoSEQ multiplex PCR; TCRdb's version includes in-frame clones alone and lacks a portion of them. Here the sample spans 200,000 or so clones, 82% being singletons. The sample comprised PBMCs. The receptor source for this set is a woman between 45 and 65 years old in good health and CMV-seropositive.

This chain joins TRBV27 and TRBJ2-3; 8 bases line up with TRBD2. This CDR3 has 15 residues. Germline V lookup: CDR1 MNHEY, CDR2 SMNVEV (reference sequence). Losses at the gene ends were 6 bases for V and 8 bases for J; bases not matched to a gene: 13. This CDR3 reads CASRDGTRRYGTQYF. The CDR3 bases are TGTGCCAGCAGAGACGGGACTAGAAGGTATGGTACGCAGTATTTT.

Concerning this clone: Other DNA sequences of this sample code for an identical CDR3. The rearrangement uses TRBV5-6 and TRBJ1-5; the D gene is possibly TRBD1 (5 bases). CDR1 and CDR2 (germline): SGHDT, YYEEEE. The CDR3 has 16 residues. Trimming took 3 bases from V and 1 from J, leaving 14 bases between them. The CDR3 DNA reads as TGTGCCAGCAGCTCCCAAGGAGGGGTAAGCAATCAGCCCCAGCATTTT. This gives the protein CASSSQGGVSNQPQHF. The whole variable domain, remainder taken from reference TRBV5-6 and TRBJ1-5, is DAGVTQSPTHLIKTRGQQVTLRCSPKSGHDTVSWYQQALGQGPQFIFQYYEEEERQRGNFPDRFSGHQFPNYSSELNVNALLLGDSALYLCASSSQGGVSNQPQHFGDGTRLSIL.

A single count supports this clone. The V call is TRBV6-4, the J call TRBJ2-3; D might be TRBD2 (5 bases). Looked up from germline, CDR1 is MRHNA and CDR2 is SNTAGT. Between the trimmed V and J ends, which lost 3 bases and 9 bases, there was a span of 16 bases. There are 14 residues in the CDR3. For the CDR3, the DNA is TGTGCCAGCAGTGATCCGGACTTCCCCCAGACGCAGTATTTT. Its protein is CASSDPDFPQTQYF.

This clone was observed a few times. This chain links TRBV21-1 with TRBJ1-6; the table's D call of TRBD1 was not tested on the DNA. TRBV21-1 is annotated as a pseudogene. The CDR3 has 13 residues. For the CDR3, the DNA is TGTGCCAGCACGGACAGGGAGGATTCACCCCTCCACTTT. Encoded protein: CASTDREDSPLHF.